This T cell receptor (beta chain) was obtained from a study of shared clonotypes between healthy human individuals. Notes on the study in general: Collection of samples was limited to blood; tissue repertoires likely differ.

When samples were unsorted, roughly 91 million PBMCs were used for genomic DNA. With respect to this clone: Antigen: not known.

For each subset, genomic DNA was distributed in equal portions over several immunoSEQ plates. Replicate PCRs run on unsorted PBMC used roughly 320 ng DNA, which was 30,000 to 35,000 T cell genomes. Assay: immunoSEQ multiplex PCR; the TCRdb copy retains only in-frame clones and omits some. This table has about 490,000 clones, roughly 78% appearing once. The TCR sequence derives from a woman aged 40 to 50 in good health. Some clones in this sample may be carry-over from other donors' samples. Specimen: PBMCs.

In DNA, the CDR3 is TGTGCCAGCACCCTATCGTGGGGGGGGGAGACCCAGTACTTC. It encodes CASTLSWGGETQYF. The V call is TRBV7-2, the J call TRBJ2-5, with 7 nucleotides matching TRBD2. The CDR3 spans 14 residues. CDR1 and CDR2 from the germline V gene are SGHTA and FQGNSA. J lost 5 bases, V lost 7 bases, and 10 bases had no gene match.